The present entry profiles one TCR beta chain with its context. What it binds is not known. Separate alpha and beta amplification began at the second PCR step. Cells stained for CD3, CD4, CD8, CD45RA, CD27 and viability were sorted into four CD45RA/CD27 subsets. This entry comes from a study of naive and memory T cell subsets. The study's findings and limits: Activation and differentiation may alter RNA-based TCR counts.

An equimolar mix of two oligonucleotides served as the beta constant-region primer for TRBC1 and TRBC2. Nested alpha and beta constant-region primers with the SP2 primer drove four PCR rounds on ligated cDNA. TCRdb reanalysed the UMI-ligation and nested PCR reads using MiXCR and keeps one entry per CDR3 protein. The sample records some 82,000 distinct CDR3 sequences, 8% to 9.5% being singletons. Sequenced sample: naive CD8+ T cells from blood. This TCR was recovered from a human donor in good health.

CDR3 in amino acids: CASSYPRPGLLADRVSYEQYF. The CDR3 nucleotides read TGTGCCAGCAGTTACCCCCGTCCCGGGCTCCTCGCCGACAGGGTCTCCTACGAGCAGTACTTC. The chain couples TRBV6-2 or TRBV6-3 to TRBJ2-7, with 7 bases identical to TRBD1. In germline, CDR1 is MNHEY, CDR2 SVGEGT. The CDR3 loop spans 21 amino acids. J gave up 0 bases and V 2 bases, and 22 bases lay outside the gene matches.